This T cell receptor beta chain was identified in a study of control samples from healthy donors and cancer patients. Some clones are missing from TCRdb's copy, which holds only in-frame ones; the method was immunoSEQ multiplex PCR. The table records 150,000 to 160,000 clones, 85% to 95% of them present only once. CDR3 length equals 14 residues. V was cut by 3 bases and J by 4 bases, with 12 bases left in between. Germline V gives CDR1 MNHEY, CDR2 SMNVEV (reference sequence). Sample: blood. The clonotype was recovered from a man in his forties in good health. The chain has TRBV27 and TRBJ1-2; D is unresolved. The CDR3 DNA reads TGTGCCAGCAGTTTTTCGCACCCTACCTATGGCTACACCTTC. Its translation: CASSFSHPTYGYTF.